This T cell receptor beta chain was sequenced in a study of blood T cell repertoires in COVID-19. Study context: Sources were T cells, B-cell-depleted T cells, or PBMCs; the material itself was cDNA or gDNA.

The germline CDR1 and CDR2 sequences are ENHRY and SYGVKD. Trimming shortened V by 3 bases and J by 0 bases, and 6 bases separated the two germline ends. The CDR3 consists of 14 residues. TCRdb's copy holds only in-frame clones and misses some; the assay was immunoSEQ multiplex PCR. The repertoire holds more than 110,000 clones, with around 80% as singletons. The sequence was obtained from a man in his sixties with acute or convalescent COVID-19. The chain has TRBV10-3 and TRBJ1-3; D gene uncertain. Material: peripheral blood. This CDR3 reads CAISDGSSGNTIYF. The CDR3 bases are TGTGCCATCAGTGATGGGAGCTCTGGAAACACCATATATTTT.